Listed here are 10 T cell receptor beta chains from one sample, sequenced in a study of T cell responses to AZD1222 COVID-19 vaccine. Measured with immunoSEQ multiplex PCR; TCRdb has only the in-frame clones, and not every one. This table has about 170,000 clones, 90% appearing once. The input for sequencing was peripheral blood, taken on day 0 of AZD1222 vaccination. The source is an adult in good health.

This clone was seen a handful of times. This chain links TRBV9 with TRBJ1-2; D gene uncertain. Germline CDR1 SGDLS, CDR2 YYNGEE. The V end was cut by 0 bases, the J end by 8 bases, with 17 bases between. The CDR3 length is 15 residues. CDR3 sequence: CASSVGGPFLIGYTF. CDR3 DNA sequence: TGTGCCAGCAGCGTAGGAGGGCCATTCCTAATCGGCTACACCTTC. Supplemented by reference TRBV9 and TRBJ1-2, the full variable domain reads DSGVTQTPKHLITATGQRVTLRCSPRSGDLSVYWYQQSLDQGLQFLIQYYNGEERAKGNILERFSAQQFPDLHSELNLSSLELGDSALYFCASSVGGPFLIGYTFGSGTRLTVV.

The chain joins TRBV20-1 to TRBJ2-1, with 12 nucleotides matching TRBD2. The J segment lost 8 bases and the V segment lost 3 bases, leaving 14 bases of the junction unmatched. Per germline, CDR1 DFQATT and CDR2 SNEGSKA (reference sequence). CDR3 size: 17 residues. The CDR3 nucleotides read TGCAGTGCTAGTCGGCTAGCGGGGGGGCCGGTGTCGCATGAGCAGTTCTTC. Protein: CSASRLAGGPVSHEQFF.

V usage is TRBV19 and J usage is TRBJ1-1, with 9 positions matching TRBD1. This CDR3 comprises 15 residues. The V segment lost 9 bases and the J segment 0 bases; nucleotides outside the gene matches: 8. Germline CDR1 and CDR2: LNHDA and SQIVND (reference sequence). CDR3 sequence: CASRGTGLMNTEAFF. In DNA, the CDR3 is TGTGCCAGCCGGGGGACAGGGCTCATGAACACTGAAGCTTTCTTT.

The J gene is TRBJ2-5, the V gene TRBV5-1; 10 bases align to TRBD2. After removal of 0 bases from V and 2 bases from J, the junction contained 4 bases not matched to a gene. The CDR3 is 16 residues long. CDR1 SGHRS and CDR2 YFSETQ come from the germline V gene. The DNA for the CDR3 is TGCGCCAGCAGCTTGGCCCCTAGCGGGGGACAAGAGACCCAGTACTTC. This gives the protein CASSLAPSGGQETQYF.

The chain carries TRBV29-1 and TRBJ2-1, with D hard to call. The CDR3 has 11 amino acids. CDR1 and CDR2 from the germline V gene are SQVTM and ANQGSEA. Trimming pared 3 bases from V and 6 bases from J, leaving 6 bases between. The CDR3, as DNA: TGCAGCGTTGAGACCCTCAATGAGCAGTTCTTC. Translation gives CSVETLNEQFF.

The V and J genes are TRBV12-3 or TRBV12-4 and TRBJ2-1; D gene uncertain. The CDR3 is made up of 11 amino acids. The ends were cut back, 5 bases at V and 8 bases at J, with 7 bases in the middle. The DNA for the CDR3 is TGTGCCAGCAGTACGTCTTATGAGCAGTTCTTC. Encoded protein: CASSTSYEQFF.

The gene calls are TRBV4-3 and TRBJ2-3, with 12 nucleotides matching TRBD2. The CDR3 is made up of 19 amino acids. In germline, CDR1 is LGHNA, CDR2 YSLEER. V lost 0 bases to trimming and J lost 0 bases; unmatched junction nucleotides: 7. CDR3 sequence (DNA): TGCGCCAGCAGCCAAGAAGTAACTAGCGGGGGGACTAGCACAGATACGCAGTATTTT. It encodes CASSQEVTSGGTSTDTQYF.

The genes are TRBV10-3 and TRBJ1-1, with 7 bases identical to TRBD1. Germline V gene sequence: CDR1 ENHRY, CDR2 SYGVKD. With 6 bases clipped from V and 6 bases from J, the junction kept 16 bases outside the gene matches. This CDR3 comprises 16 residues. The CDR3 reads CAISVTRGQGKSEAFF. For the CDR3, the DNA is TGTGCCATCAGCGTGACAAGGGGGCAGGGGAAGTCTGAAGCTTTCTTT.

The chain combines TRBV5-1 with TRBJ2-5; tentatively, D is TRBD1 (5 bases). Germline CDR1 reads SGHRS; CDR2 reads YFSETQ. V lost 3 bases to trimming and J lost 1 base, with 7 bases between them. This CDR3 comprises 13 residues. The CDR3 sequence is CASSSTVQETQYF. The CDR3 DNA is TGCGCCAGCAGCTCGACAGTCCAAGAGACCCAGTACTTC.

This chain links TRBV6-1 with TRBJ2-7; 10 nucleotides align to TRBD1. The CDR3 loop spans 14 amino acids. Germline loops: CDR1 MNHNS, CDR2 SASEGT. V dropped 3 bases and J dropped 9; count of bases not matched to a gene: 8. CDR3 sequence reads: CASSEGDRGRGQYF. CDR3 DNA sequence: TGTGCCAGCAGTGAGGGGGACAGGGGCAGGGGGCAGTACTTC.